The 3 T cell receptor beta chains presented below share a single source sample, sequenced in a study of tissue T cells after allogeneic stem cell transplantation. The protocol was immunoSEQ multiplex PCR, while the TCRdb copy is restricted to in-frame clones and leaves out a portion. This table has 8,700 or so clones, approximately 45% appearing once. Indicated time point: mouse harvest day 7 after allogeneic transplant. Tail vein injection delivered 10^7 T-cell-depleted bone marrow cells and 10^6 splenic CD5+ T cells. Input material: gut tissue. The receptors here all came from a female BALB/c mouse given C57BL/6 T cells with graft-versus-host disease after an allogeneic hematopoietic cell transplant.

As to this clone: The genes and germline here are from mouse. Sequencing ends 1 residue short of the CDR3 end; the germline J gene provides the rest. The chain is built from TRBV16 and TRBJ2-3; TRBD2 matches 8 bases. The trim removed 1 base at V and 3 bases at J, leaving 0 bases unmatched. The CDR3 loop spans 14 amino acids. Germline CDR1 SGHSA, CDR2 FRNQAP. The CDR3 bases that were read are TGTGCAAGCAGCTTAGCTGGGGGGGCAGAAACGCTGTAT. Its translation is CASSLAGGAETLY. The full CDR3 protein is CASSLAGGAETLYF.

A remark on this clone: The listed genes are named as in mouse. The read gets to within 1 residue of the CDR3 end, and the germline J gene fills in the rest. The J gene is TRBJ1-2, the V gene TRBV26; no clear D. Germline V gene sequence: CDR1 KGHPV, CDR2 FQNQEV (reference sequence). V was pared by 4 bases and J by 2 bases, with 5 bases between. This CDR3 is built from 12 residues. CDR3 in amino acids: CASSPINSDYTF. CDR3 DNA (partial): TGTGCCAGCAGTCCCATTAACTCCGACTACACC. Drawing the rest from reference TRBV26 and TRBJ1-2, the complete variable domain is NSKVIQTPRYLVKGQGQKAKMRCIPEKGHPVVFWYQQNKNNEFKFLINFQNQEVLQQIDMTEKRFSAECPSNSPCSLEIQSSEAGDSALYLCASSPINSDYTFGSGTRLLVI.

This clone has more than one count but fewer than ten. The listed genes are named as in mouse. The read ends 1 residue shy of where the CDR3 ends; the end is completed using the germline J gene. The V call is TRBV26, the J call TRBJ1-1; D might be TRBD1 (6 bases). V shed 2 bases and J shed 1 base, with 8 bases lying between them. Germline V gene sequence: CDR1 KGHPV, CDR2 FQNQEV (reference sequence). The CDR3 is 14 amino acids. The CDR3 region is CASSLGGLNTEVFF. Partial CDR3 DNA: TGTGCCAGCAGTCTGGGGGGGCTGAACACAGAAGTCTTC.